This T cell receptor beta chain appears in the sequencing data of a study of read filtering for tumor transcriptome and immune sequencing. As for the study in general: The cohort had some 16 men and approximately 13 women aged roughly 47 to 90, mean roughly 70 years. Study observations and caveats: Without single-read clonotypes, shared clonotype proportions correlated more between IR-seq and RNA-seq. The CD138-negative fraction was mixed bone marrow immune cells, not pure T cells.

There are many counts of this clonotype. Its antigen is not known. The trim removed 3 bases at V and 0 bases at J, leaving 6 bases unmatched. CDR3 size: 18 residues. Germline V CDR1 and CDR2: SGHVS, FQNEAQ. Every patient had bone marrow sampled while the disease was active. The library was built from about 400 ng RNA with molecular barcoded adaptors for alpha/delta and beta/gamma chains. From the reads, TCRdb called clonotypes with MiXCR, one entry per CDR3 protein. The profile shows more than 30,000 distinct CDR3 sequences, 14% of them singletons. The chain has TRBV7-8 and TRBJ2-6; 9 bases are a match to TRBD1. The sequenced material came from a population of CD138-negative cells sorted from bone marrow. This TCR derives from a donor aged 40 or older with multiple myeloma. CDR3 DNA sequence: TGTGCCAGCAGCTTGAGACAGGGGGTCAACTCTGGGGCCAACGTCCTGACTTTC. It codes for CASSLRQGVNSGANVLTF.